This is a list of T cell receptor beta chains from one sample in a study of blood T cell repertoires in COVID-19. The protocol was immunoSEQ multiplex PCR, while the TCRdb copy is restricted to in-frame clones and leaves out a portion. This sample yields 250,000 to 300,000 clones, of which around 90% are seen a single time; about 2.2% belongs to the top ten. The sequencing input was peripheral blood. Source of these receptors: a woman aged 45-65 years who had recovered from COVID-19. The CDR3 runs from the conserved cysteine through the conserved F or W. The order of the fields is clone size, V gene, J gene, D gene, CDR3 protein, CDR3 DNA. D genes are given only for firm matches. Not all rows give a size; the values are once, few, many and, for expanded clones, a class.

abundance: .; v_gene: TRBV4-2; j_gene: TRBJ2-2; d_gene: TRBD2; CDR3aa: CASSQVASGGAGAGELFF; CDR3nt: TGTGCCAGCAGCCAAGTGGCTAGCGGGGGGGCCGGCGCCGGGGAGCTGTTTTTT
abundance: .; v_gene: TRBV6-5; j_gene: TRBJ2-3; d_gene: TRBD2; CDR3aa: CASSYLQAGGPDTQYF; CDR3nt: TGTGCCAGCAGTTACTTGCAAGCGGGGGGACCAGATACGCAGTATTTT
abundance: .; v_gene: TRBV7-9; j_gene: TRBJ2-7; d_gene: TRBD2; CDR3aa: CASSSSGGTSFYEQYF; CDR3nt: TGTGCCAGCAGCTCCTCAGGGGGGACTAGCTTCTACGAGCAGTACTTC
abundance: .; v_gene: TRBV6-5; j_gene: TRBJ1-1; d_gene: .; CDR3aa: CASSYAGGRRAFF; CDR3nt: TGTGCCAGCAGTTACGCGGGGGGGAGGCGAGCTTTCTTT
abundance: .; v_gene: TRBV27; j_gene: TRBJ1-2; d_gene: TRBD1; CDR3aa: CASSGTGSYGYTF; CDR3nt: TGTGCCAGCTCCGGGACAGGGAGTTATGGCTACACCTTC
abundance: once; v_gene: TRBV5-1; j_gene: TRBJ1-5; d_gene: TRBD1; CDR3aa: CASSLEGQENQPQHF; CDR3nt: TGCGCCAGCAGCTTGGAGGGACAGGAGAACCAGCCCCAGCATTTT
abundance: .; v_gene: TRBV7-2; j_gene: TRBJ2-5; d_gene: TRBD2; CDR3aa: CASSLGVSGRAEETQYF; CDR3nt: TGTGCCAGCAGCTTAGGAGTGAGCGGGAGGGCCGAGGAGACCCAGTACTTC
abundance: few; v_gene: TRBV7-9; j_gene: TRBJ2-2; d_gene: .; CDR3aa: CASSTVTGELFF; CDR3nt: TGTGCCAGCAGCACGGTCACCGGGGAGCTGTTTTTT
abundance: few; v_gene: TRBV6-5; j_gene: TRBJ1-1; d_gene: TRBD1; CDR3aa: CASSFITGVGRTEAFF; CDR3nt: TGTGCCAGCAGTTTCATCACAGGGGTGGGGAGAACTGAAGCTTTCTTT
abundance: few; v_gene: TRBV6-5; j_gene: TRBJ1-2; d_gene: .; CDR3aa: CASMKTGNYGYTF; CDR3nt: TGTGCCAGCATGAAGACGGGTAACTATGGCTACACCTTC
abundance: .; v_gene: TRBV7-2; j_gene: TRBJ1-2; d_gene: TRBD1; CDR3aa: CASSRDRLGGYTF; CDR3nt: TGTGCCAGCAGCCGGGACAGACTGGGAGGCTACACCTTC
abundance: .; v_gene: TRBV7-3; j_gene: TRBJ2-2; d_gene: TRBD2; CDR3aa: CASSSWRLAVTNTGELFF; CDR3nt: TGTGCCAGCAGCTCTTGGAGGCTAGCGGTAACGAACACCGGGGAGCTGTTTTTT
abundance: .; v_gene: TRBV7-9; j_gene: TRBJ1-5; d_gene: .; CDR3aa: CASSLAIGGNQPQHF; CDR3nt: TGTGCCAGCAGCTTAGCGATTGGAGGGAATCAGCCCCAGCATTTT
abundance: .; v_gene: TRBV11-2; j_gene: TRBJ2-1; d_gene: TRBD1; CDR3aa: CASSPLGQGYDGEQFF; CDR3nt: TGTGCCAGCAGCCCCCTGGGACAGGGGTATGACGGTGAGCAGTTCTTC
abundance: .; v_gene: TRBV28; j_gene: TRBJ1-1; d_gene: .; CDR3aa: CASRLRARRGAPEAFF; CDR3nt: TGTGCCAGCAGACTAAGGGCCAGGCGGGGCGCTCCTGAAGCTTTCTTT
abundance: .; v_gene: TRBV7-8; j_gene: TRBJ1-5; d_gene: .; CDR3aa: CASSPGWGLNQPQHF; CDR3nt: TGTGCCAGCAGCCCAGGGTGGGGACTCAATCAGCCCCAGCATTTT
abundance: .; v_gene: TRBV30; j_gene: TRBJ2-7; d_gene: TRBD1; CDR3aa: CALDRALGEQYF; CDR3nt: TGTGCCTTGGACAGGGCCCTAGGGGAGCAGTACTTC
abundance: .; v_gene: TRBV28; j_gene: TRBJ2-7; d_gene: .; CDR3aa: CASSSGLLSYEQYF; CDR3nt: TGTGCCAGCAGTTCGGGACTCCTCTCCTACGAGCAGTACTTC
abundance: .; v_gene: TRBV7-2; j_gene: TRBJ2-4; d_gene: TRBD1; CDR3aa: CASSTGQGKNIQYF; CDR3nt: TGTGCCAGCAGCACGGGACAGGGGAAAAACATTCAGTACTTC
abundance: .; v_gene: TRBV28; j_gene: TRBJ1-6; d_gene: .; CDR3aa: CASSSRIINSPLHF; CDR3nt: TGTGCCAGCAGTTCCAGGATTATTAATTCACCCCTCCACTTT
abundance: .; v_gene: TRBV27; j_gene: TRBJ1-2; d_gene: TRBD1; CDR3aa: CASSLMTGDNYGYTF; CDR3nt: TGTGCCAGCAGTTTAATGACAGGGGATAACTATGGCTACACCTTC
abundance: .; v_gene: TRBV3-1/TRBV3-2; j_gene: TRBJ1-2; d_gene: .; CDR3aa: CASSPGHQYGYTF; CDR3nt: TGTGCCAGCAGCCCCGGACACCAGTATGGCTACACCTTC
abundance: .; v_gene: TRBV28; j_gene: TRBJ1-1; d_gene: .; CDR3aa: CASSSPAGSNTEAFF; CDR3nt: TGTGCCAGCAGTTCCCCCGCGGGGTCGAACACTGAAGCTTTCTTT
abundance: .; v_gene: TRBV6-6; j_gene: TRBJ1-2; d_gene: .; CDR3aa: CASRPGTSISDYGYTF; CDR3nt: TGTGCCAGCAGGCCCGGGACATCGATATCGGACTATGGCTACACCTTC
abundance: .; v_gene: TRBV6-1; j_gene: TRBJ1-1; d_gene: .; CDR3aa: CASSEMRAVWRAFF; CDR3nt: TGTGCCAGCAGTGAAATGAGGGCGGTTTGGCGGGCTTTCTTT
abundance: .; v_gene: TRBV6-5; j_gene: TRBJ2-7; d_gene: .; CDR3aa: CASSYRQTYYEQYF; CDR3nt: TGTGCCAGCAGTTACCGTCAGACATATTACGAGCAGTACTTC
abundance: .; v_gene: TRBV5-1; j_gene: TRBJ2-3; d_gene: .; CDR3aa: CASSLDPGGTDTQYF; CDR3nt: TGCGCCAGCAGCTTGGACCCGGGGGGCACAGATACGCAGTATTTT
abundance: .; v_gene: TRBV6-2/TRBV6-3; j_gene: TRBJ2-7; d_gene: TRBD1; CDR3aa: CASSYYGDRGLSYEQYF; CDR3nt: TGTGCCAGCAGTTACTATGGGGACAGGGGGCTCTCCTACGAGCAGTACTTC
abundance: .; v_gene: TRBV21-1; j_gene: TRBJ1-5; d_gene: .; CDR3aa: CASSTPPGDENQAQHF; CDR3nt: TGTGCCAGCAGCACTCCCCCCGGGGATGAGAATCAAGCCCAGCATTTT
abundance: .; v_gene: TRBV5-1; j_gene: TRBJ1-3; d_gene: .; CDR3aa: CASSPGLSLLSGNTIYF; CDR3nt: TGCGCCAGCAGCCCGGGACTCAGTCTACTCTCTGGAAACACCATATATTTT
abundance: .; v_gene: TRBV12-5; j_gene: TRBJ2-5; d_gene: TRBD2; CDR3aa: CASGYGGIAGGQETQYF; CDR3nt: TGTGCTAGTGGTTACGGGGGCATAGCGGGAGGGCAAGAGACCCAGTACTTC
abundance: .; v_gene: TRBV30; j_gene: TRBJ2-7; d_gene: .; CDR3aa: CAWAWGHEQYF; CDR3nt: TGTGCCTGGGCGTGGGGCCACGAGCAGTACTTC
abundance: once; v_gene: TRBV5-1; j_gene: TRBJ2-5; d_gene: TRBD2; CDR3aa: CASSPTSGGALETQYF; CDR3nt: TGCGCCAGCAGCCCTACTAGCGGGGGGGCCTTGGAGACCCAGTACTTC
abundance: .; v_gene: TRBV6-5; j_gene: TRBJ2-2; d_gene: TRBD1; CDR3aa: CASRTGGGGTGELFF; CDR3nt: TGTGCCAGCAGGACAGGGGGCGGTGGGACCGGGGAGCTGTTTTTT
abundance: .; v_gene: TRBV7-9; j_gene: TRBJ2-1; d_gene: TRBD2; CDR3aa: CASSSASGGAFNEQFF; CDR3nt: TGTGCCAGCAGCTCAGCTAGCGGGGGGGCGTTCAATGAGCAGTTCTTC
abundance: .; v_gene: TRBV6-2/TRBV6-3; j_gene: TRBJ1-2; d_gene: TRBD1; CDR3aa: CASSYPGTGNYGYTF; CDR3nt: TGTGCCAGCAGTTACCCCGGGACAGGGAACTATGGCTACACCTTC
abundance: .; v_gene: TRBV19; j_gene: TRBJ2-3; d_gene: TRBD2; CDR3aa: CASGTSAYTDTQYF; CDR3nt: TGTGCCAGTGGGACTAGCGCCTACACAGATACGCAGTATTTT
abundance: .; v_gene: TRBV30; j_gene: TRBJ1-5; d_gene: .; CDR3aa: CAWSAGDNQPQHF; CDR3nt: TGTGCCTGGAGTGCAGGGGACAATCAGCCCCAGCATTTT
abundance: .; v_gene: TRBV10-3; j_gene: TRBJ2-3; d_gene: TRBD2; CDR3aa: CAISGVRGERTDTQYF; CDR3nt: TGTGCCATCAGTGGGGTGCGGGGGGAGAGAACAGATACGCAGTATTTT
abundance: .; v_gene: TRBV6-5; j_gene: TRBJ2-6; d_gene: .; CDR3aa: CASSQGNGANVLTF; CDR3nt: TGTGCCAGCAGCCAGGGGAATGGGGCCAACGTCCTGACTTTC
abundance: .; v_gene: TRBV5-4; j_gene: TRBJ1-1; d_gene: TRBD1; CDR3aa: CASSLGAGGFTEAFF; CDR3nt: TGTGCCAGCAGCTTGGGGGCAGGGGGCTTCACTGAAGCTTTCTTT
abundance: .; v_gene: TRBV15; j_gene: TRBJ1-1; d_gene: .; CDR3aa: CATSRDLGGQAFF; CDR3nt: TGTGCCACCAGCAGAGATCTGGGGGGTCAAGCTTTCTTT
abundance: .; v_gene: TRBV4-3; j_gene: TRBJ2-5; d_gene: TRBD1; CDR3aa: CASSQGGRGRETQYF; CDR3nt: TGCGCCAGCAGCCAAGGGGGCAGGGGGCGGGAGACCCAGTACTTC
abundance: .; v_gene: TRBV7-2; j_gene: TRBJ1-1; d_gene: .; CDR3aa: CASSLNSGGGKAFF; CDR3nt: TGTGCCAGCAGCCTCAATAGTGGAGGAGGCAAAGCTTTCTTT
abundance: few; v_gene: TRBV11-1; j_gene: TRBJ2-1; d_gene: .; CDR3aa: CASAGQKYNEQFF; CDR3nt: TGTGCCAGCGCGGGACAGAAATACAATGAGCAGTTCTTC